Shown below are 19 T cell receptor beta chains from a single sample sequenced in a study of T cell responses to AZD1222 COVID-19 vaccine. Clones were read by immunoSEQ multiplex PCR, and TCRdb kept only the in-frame ones, dropping some. The sample holds approximately 110,000 clones, roughly 85% seen once. Sequences were derived from peripheral blood, sampled 28 days after the second AZD1222 dose. The source is an adult who received the AZD1222 COVID-19 vaccine.

This clone came up once. The V gene is TRBV27, the J gene TRBJ1-3, with D tentatively TRBD1 (5 bases). The CDR3 covers 15 residues. Germline-derived CDR1 and CDR2 are MNHEY and SMNVEV (reference sequence). The V end lost 3 bases, the J end lost 0 bases, and 9 bases lay between the germline ends. Written as DNA, the CDR3 is TGTGCCAGCAGTTTTCAGGGAGGCTCTGGAAACACCATATATTTT. Translating it yields CASSFQGGSGNTIYF.

The rearrangement uses TRBV5-5 and TRBJ2-7, with TRBD2 matching 7 bases. CDR1 and CDR2 from the germline V gene are SGHKS and YYEKEE (reference sequence). V trimming: 4 bases; J trimming: 7 bases; junction bases outside the gene matches: 11. There are 14 residues in the CDR3. CDR3 sequence reads: CASSTGLENWEQYF. Written as DNA, the CDR3 is TGTGCCAGCAGCACCGGACTAGAGAACTGGGAGCAGTACTTC.

This clone was seen a handful of times. V gene TRBV5-1 combines with J gene TRBJ1-1; TRBD1 agrees at 7 bases. The CDR3 extends over 13 amino acids. Trimming took 5 bases from V and 3 from J; bases not matched to a gene: 4. CDR1 and CDR2 from the germline V gene are SGHRS and YFSETQ. CDR3 amino acids: CASRYDRDTEAFF. CDR3 bases: TGCGCCAGCAGGTATGACAGGGACACTGAAGCTTTCTTT.

The rearrangement joins TRBV9 to TRBJ2-1; D might be TRBD2 (6 bases). The CDR3 extends over 14 amino acids. Deletions cut 0 bases from V and 5 bases from J, with 9 bases between. Germline-derived CDR1 and CDR2 are SGDLS and YYNGEE. The CDR3: CASSVAGSHNEQFF. CDR3 DNA sequence: TGTGCCAGCAGCGTAGCCGGGAGTCACAATGAGCAGTTCTTC.

This chain joins TRBV21-1 and TRBJ1-3; TRBD1 is taken as the D call from the table, unchecked against the DNA. TRBV21-1 is marked as a pseudogene. This CDR3 has 15 residues. The CDR3 sequence is CASSKAAQSGNTIYF. The CDR3 DNA sequence: TGTGCCAGCAGCAAAGCGGCTCAATCTGGAAACACCATATATTTT.

The chain uses TRBV4-1 and TRBJ2-7; 7 nucleotides agree with TRBD2. The CDR3 contains 14 residues. V shed 4 bases, J shed 6 bases, and the junction held 9 bases outside the gene matches. Germline V gives CDR1 MGHRA, CDR2 YSYEKL. Written as DNA, the CDR3 is TGCGCCAGCAGCCCCGATCGGACTAGTCGCGAGCAGTACTTC. Its translation: CASSPDRTSREQYF.

The V call is TRBV28, the J call TRBJ2-7, with D possibly being TRBD1 or TRBD2 (5 bases each). Germline loops: CDR1 MDHEN, CDR2 SYDVKM. Trimming removed 7 bases at V and 3 bases at J, with 13 bases between. CDR3 length: 13 amino acids. The CDR3 nucleotides read TGTGCCAGCAAACCGGGACCTAACTACGAGCAGTACTTC. It encodes CASKPGPNYEQYF.

This clone appeared a single time. V is TRBV29-1 and J is TRBJ2-1; no firm D call. Between the trimmed V and J ends, which lost 1 base and 1 base, there was a span of 11 bases. Germline V gene lookup returns CDR1 SQVTM and CDR2 ANQGSEA. This CDR3 contains 15 residues. CDR3 residues: CSVEVGSSSYNEQFF. The CDR3 DNA is TGCAGCGTTGAAGTGGGCTCCTCGTCCTACAATGAGCAGTTCTTC.

The chain is built from TRBV29-1 and TRBJ1-3, with TRBD1 identical over 7 bases. The CDR3 covers 15 residues. Germline V gene data show CDR1 as SQVTM and CDR2 as ANQGSEA. V trimming: 0 bases; J trimming: 3 bases; junction bases outside the gene matches: 5. The CDR3 spells CSVEDYRGGGNTIYF. CDR3 nucleotide sequence: TGCAGCGTTGAAGATTACAGGGGAGGTGGAAACACCATATATTTT. Filled out from reference TRBV29-1 and TRBJ1-3, the complete variable domain reads SAVISQKPSRDICQRGTSLTIQCQVDSQVTMMFWYRQQPGQSLTLIATANQGSEATYESGFVIDKFPISRPNLTFSTLTVSNMSPEDSSIYLCSVEDYRGGGNTIYFGEGSWLTVV.

This clone was seen once. V usage is TRBV5-1 and J usage is TRBJ2-5; possibly TRBD2 for D (5 bases). V lost 0 bases and J 1 base, leaving 13 bases between the germline ends. Per germline, CDR1 SGHRS and CDR2 YFSETQ. The CDR3 loop spans 16 amino acids. The CDR3 here is CASSLGPSRAQETQYF. The CDR3 nucleotides read TGCGCCAGCAGCTTGGGGCCTAGCCGGGCCCAAGAGACCCAGTACTTC. The complete variable domain, with remaining parts taken from reference TRBV5-1 and TRBJ2-5, reads KAGVTQTPRYLIKTRGQQVTLSCSPISGHRSVSWYQQTPGQGLQFLFEYFSETQRNKGNFPGRFSGRQFSNSRSEMNVSTLELGDSALYLCASSLGPSRAQETQYFGPGTRLLVL.

This sequence joins TRBV15 and TRBJ1-1, with D uncertain. Germline loops: CDR1 LNHNV, CDR2 YYDKDF (reference sequence). Trimming cost V 8 bases and J 1 base, with 5 bases left between them. This CDR3 contains 11 residues. For the CDR3, the DNA is TGTGCCACCGGGGAGAACACTGAAGCTTTCTTT. This encodes CATGENTEAFF. Variable domain in full (rest from reference TRBV15 and TRBJ1-1): DAMVIQNPRYQVTQFGKPVTLSCSQTLNHNVMYWYQQKSSQAPKLLFHYYDKDFNNEADTPDNFQSRRPNTSFCFLDIRSPGLGDTAMYLCATGENTEAFFGQGTRLTVV.

The chain recombines TRBV5-6 with TRBJ2-7, with D possibly matching TRBD1 (6 bases). Trimming left V 2 bases short and J 6 bases short, with 18 bases between. CDR3 length equals 15 residues. Germline assignment: CDR1 SGHDT and CDR2 YYEEEE. CDR3 nucleotide sequence: TGTGCCAGCAGCTTACCTCGGACAGCTTGGGCCGAGCAGTACTTC. Residues: CASSLPRTAWAEQYF.

This clone was observed a handful of times. The rearrangement uses TRBV12-5 and TRBJ1-2; no firm D call. V gave up 5 bases and J gave up 12 bases, with 19 bases separating them. Per germline, CDR1 LGHNT and CDR2 FRNRAP. The CDR3 has 13 amino acids. As DNA, the CDR3 is TGTGCTAGTGGTCCTCCGAACAGCCAGAATCACACCTTC. As protein: CASGPPNSQNHTF.

The chain employs TRBV5-4 and TRBJ2-7, with 8 bases identical to TRBD1. The V segment lost 9 bases and the J segment 6 bases; nucleotides outside the gene matches: 11. CDR1 is SGHNT and CDR2 is YYREEE in the germline V gene (reference sequence). The CDR3 totals 13 residues. The CDR3 reads CAMDRDARGEQYF. Written as DNA, the CDR3 is TGTGCCATGGACAGGGACGCGCGTGGCGAGCAGTACTTC. Based on the CDR3 plus reference TRBV5-4 and TRBJ2-7, the full variable domain is ETGVTQSPTHLIKTRGQQVTLRCSSQSGHNTVSWYQQALGQGPQFIFQYYREEENGRGNFPPRFSGLQFPNYSSELNVNALELDDSALYLCAMDRDARGEQYFGPGTRLTVT.

In DNA form, the CDR3 reads TGTGCCAGCAGTTTTCAGGGAGGGCAGCCCCAGCATTTT. Protein product: CASSFQGGQPQHF. The chain couples TRBV28 to TRBJ1-5; TRBD1 might be the D (5 bases). V was shortened by 3 bases and J by 7 bases, with 10 bases between the two germline ends. Germline CDR1 and CDR2: MDHEN and SYDVKM. The CDR3 has 13 residues. The whole variable domain, remainder taken from reference TRBV28 and TRBJ1-5, is DVKVTQSSRYLVKRTGEKVFLECVQDMDHENMFWYRQDPGLGLRLIYFSYDVKMKEKGDIPEGYSVSREKKERFSLILESASTNQTSMYLCASSFQGGQPQHFGDGTRLSIL.

The gene calls are TRBV3-1 (or the pseudogene TRBV3-2) and TRBJ1-2, with TRBD1 identical over 8 bases. The CDR3 length is 15 residues. J was trimmed by 2 bases and V by 8 bases; bases with no gene match: 10. Per the germline V gene, CDR1 is LGHDT and CDR2 is YNNKEL (reference sequence). The CDR3 nucleotides are TGTGCCAGCGGAGAACACAGGGGGAGCAACTATGGCTACACCTTC. Amino acids: CASGEHRGSNYGYTF.

This clone was detected only once. The chain uses TRBV2 and TRBJ2-1; TRBD1 matches 10 bases. The V and J ends lost 2 bases and 7 bases, in that order; junction bases with no gene match: 11. This CDR3 is 17 amino acids long. Looked up from germline, CDR1 is SNHLY and CDR2 is FYNNEI. The CDR3, as DNA: TGTGCCAGCAGTGAACCATTCGGACAGGGGGGAGAGAATGAGCAGTTCTTC. It specifies CASSEPFGQGGENEQFF.

In DNA, the CDR3 is TGCGCCAGCAGCTACAGGGAATACTATGGCTACACCTTC. The encoded protein is CASSYREYYGYTF. The J gene is TRBJ1-2, the V gene TRBV4-1, with D tentatively TRBD1 (6 bases). Germline V gene lookup returns CDR1 MGHRA and CDR2 YSYEKL. The CDR3 extends over 13 amino acids. Trimming took off 5 bases at V and 3 bases at J, with 10 bases between the two ends.

The chain couples TRBV6-5 to TRBJ2-7, with 7 bases identical to TRBD1. The length of the CDR3 is 15 residues. Trimming at V came to 6 bases and at J to 3 bases, leaving 11 bases not matched to a gene. CDR1 is MNHEY, CDR2 SVGAGI, per germline. CDR3 DNA sequence: TGTGCCAGCAGAACACCCGGACGGGACAGCTACGAGCAGTACTTC. Protein product: CASRTPGRDSYEQYF.